The 5 T cell receptor beta chains below were found in one sample sequenced in a study of blood T cell repertoires in COVID-19. Sequencing was performed with immunoSEQ multiplex PCR; in TCRdb, only in-frame clones are kept and a portion is missing. The table has around 260,000 clones, roughly 87% seen once. Sequenced material: peripheral blood. These receptors were obtained from a human donor in a cohort sampled during active COVID-19.

V and J are TRBV7-8 and TRBJ1-2, with 7 bases identical to TRBD1. Germline assignment: CDR1 SGHVS and CDR2 FQNEAQ. The CDR3 covers 17 residues. V shed 4 bases, J shed 2 bases, and the junction held 13 bases outside the gene matches. In DNA form, the CDR3 reads TGTGCCAGCAGCTCGGGACAGCCCGTACCTTCCAACTATGGCTACACCTTC. Protein: CASSSGQPVPSNYGYTF.

This clone was recorded once. The rearrangement links TRBV6-5 to TRBJ1-4; D is perhaps TRBD1 (6 bases). V dropped 10 bases and J dropped 4 bases, with 13 bases sitting between them. CDR1 and CDR2 (germline): MNHEY, SVGAGI. This CDR3 has 13 amino acids. CDR3 DNA sequence: TGTGCCACTTATCAGGGGAATAATGAAAAACTGTTTTTT. Translating it yields CATYQGNNEKLFF.

V usage is TRBV6-1 and J usage is TRBJ2-5; 15 bases map to TRBD2. Trimming cost V 3 bases and J 5 bases; bases outside gene matches: 7. This CDR3 region has 17 residues. The V gene's germline CDR1 is MNHNS and CDR2 SASEGT. In DNA, the CDR3 is TGTGCCAGCAGTGATGGACTAGCGGGAGGGGTTGACGAGACCCAGTACTTC. It specifies CASSDGLAGGVDETQYF.

The chain combines TRBV27 with TRBJ2-1; 10 nucleotides align to TRBD1. In germline, CDR1 is MNHEY, CDR2 SMNVEV (reference sequence). The CDR3 covers 16 residues. J lost 6 bases, V lost 3 bases, and 8 bases had no gene match. CDR3 in amino acids: CASSFLGDRGANEQFF. For the CDR3, the DNA is TGTGCCAGCAGTTTTTTAGGGGACAGGGGAGCCAATGAGCAGTTCTTC.

This sequence joins TRBV7-2 and TRBJ1-1; no reliable D call. Germline lookup yields CDR1 SGHTA and CDR2 FQGNSA. The CDR3 runs to 13 residues. The V end lost 1 base, the J end lost 8 bases, and 11 bases lay between the germline ends. CDR3 nucleotides: TGTGCCAGCAGCTTAGAAGAGGGCACCGAAGCTTTCTTT. Translating it yields CASSLEEGTEAFF. Supplemented by reference TRBV7-2 and TRBJ1-1, the full variable domain reads GAGVSQSPSNKVTEKGKDVELRCDPISGHTALYWYRQSLGQGLEFLIYFQGNSAPDKSGLPSDRFSAERTGGSVSTLTIQRTQQEDSAVYLCASSLEEGTEAFFGQGTRLTVV.